This paragraph reports one T cell receptor beta chain. This same CDR3 is encoded by further DNA sequences in the sample. From germline, CDR1 is GTSNPN and CDR2 SVGIG (reference sequence). The CDR3 runs 13 residues. The sample comes from a study of OX40 agonist ivuxolimab in advanced cancers. Study-level information: A male proportion of approximately 80% was recorded, with mean age approximately 56 years and range roughly 23 to 79.

The protocol was immunoSEQ multiplex PCR, while the TCRdb copy is restricted to in-frame clones and leaves out a portion. The repertoire includes 25,000 to 35,000 clones, about 80% of them detected once, and roughly 25% sits in the top ten. The material sequenced was CD4+ or CD8+ T cells sorted from blood, taken in a trial of the OX40 agonist ivuxolimab. This TCR derives from an adult with an advanced solid tumor such as melanoma, head and neck, liver or kidney cancer. The chain joins TRBV30 to TRBJ2-5, with TRBD2 matching over 8 bases. The CDR3 reads CALRGGALETQYF. CDR3 bases: TGTGCGCTACGGGGGGGGGCCTTAGAGACCCAGTACTTC.